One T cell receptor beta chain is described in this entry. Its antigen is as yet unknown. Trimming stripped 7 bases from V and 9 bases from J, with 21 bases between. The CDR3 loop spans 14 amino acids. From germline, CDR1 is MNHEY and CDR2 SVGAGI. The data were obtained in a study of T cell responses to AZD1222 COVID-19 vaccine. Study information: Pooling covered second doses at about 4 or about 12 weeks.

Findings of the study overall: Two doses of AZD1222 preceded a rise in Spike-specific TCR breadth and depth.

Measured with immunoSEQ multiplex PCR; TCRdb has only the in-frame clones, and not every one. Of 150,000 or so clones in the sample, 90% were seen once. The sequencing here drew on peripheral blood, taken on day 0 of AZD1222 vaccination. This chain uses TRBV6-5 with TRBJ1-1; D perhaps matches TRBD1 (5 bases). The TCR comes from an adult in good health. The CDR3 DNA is TGTGCCAGCACCGATGGGGGGGGTAGAAGGAAAGCTTTCTTT. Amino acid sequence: CASTDGGGRRKAFF.